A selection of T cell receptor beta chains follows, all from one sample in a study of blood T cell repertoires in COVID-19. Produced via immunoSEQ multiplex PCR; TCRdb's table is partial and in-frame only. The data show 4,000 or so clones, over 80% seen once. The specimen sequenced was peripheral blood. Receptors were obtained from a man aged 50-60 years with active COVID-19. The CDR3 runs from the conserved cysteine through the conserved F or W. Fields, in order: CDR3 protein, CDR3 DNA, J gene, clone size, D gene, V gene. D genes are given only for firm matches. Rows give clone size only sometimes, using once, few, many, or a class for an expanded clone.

CDR3 protein: CASRPGNTGELFF
CDR3 DNA: TGTGCCAGCAGACCAGGGAACACCGGGGAGCTGTTTTTT
J gene: TRBJ2-2
clone size: NA
D gene: NA
V gene: TRBV27

CDR3 protein: CASSERTSAGNIQYF
CDR3 DNA: TGTGCCAGCAGTGAACGCACTAGCGCGGGGAACATTCAGTACTTC
J gene: TRBJ2-4
clone size: NA
D gene: TRBD2
V gene: TRBV2

CDR3 protein: CASSGTLSGNTIYF
CDR3 DNA: TGTGCCAGCAGCGGGACTCTTTCTGGAAACACCATATATTTT
J gene: TRBJ1-3
clone size: NA
D gene: NA
V gene: TRBV28

CDR3 protein: CSASRPPMGSQPQHF
CDR3 DNA: TGCAGTGCTAGTCGTCCCCCCATGGGCTCTCAGCCCCAGCATTTT
J gene: TRBJ1-5
clone size: NA
D gene: NA
V gene: TRBV20-1

CDR3 protein: CASSPPRGEQYF
CDR3 DNA: TGTGCCAGCAGCCCGCCACGGGGCGAGCAGTACTTC
J gene: TRBJ2-7
clone size: NA
D gene: NA
V gene: TRBV7-2

CDR3 protein: CASSETFDYGYTF
CDR3 DNA: TGTGCCAGCAGTGAAACATTTGACTATGGCTACACCTTC
J gene: TRBJ1-2
clone size: NA
D gene: NA
V gene: TRBV2

CDR3 protein: CASSLEVPAGGYEQYF
CDR3 DNA: TGCGCCAGCAGCTTGGAGGTTCCAGCGGGAGGCTACGAGCAGTACTTC
J gene: TRBJ2-7
clone size: NA
D gene: TRBD2
V gene: TRBV5-1

CDR3 protein: CASSPTSGGYNEQFF
CDR3 DNA: TGTGCCAGCAGCCCCACTAGCGGGGGGTACAATGAGCAGTTCTTC
J gene: TRBJ2-1
clone size: NA
D gene: TRBD2
V gene: TRBV13

CDR3 protein: CASSPMEGNEKLFF
CDR3 DNA: TGTGCCAGCTCTCCTATGGAGGGTAATGAAAAACTGTTTTTT
J gene: TRBJ1-4
clone size: NA
D gene: NA
V gene: TRBV27

CDR3 protein: CASSPRDRGLPLHF
CDR3 DNA: TGTGCCAGCAGTCCTCGGGACAGGGGTTTGCCCCTCCACTTT
J gene: TRBJ1-6
clone size: once
D gene: TRBD1
V gene: TRBV27

CDR3 protein: CASSLVAAGPTNTGELFF
CDR3 DNA: TGTGCCAGCAGCTTAGTGGCGGCGGGGCCTACGAACACCGGGGAGCTGTTTTTT
J gene: TRBJ2-2
clone size: NA
D gene: NA
V gene: TRBV11-3

CDR3 protein: CASSFPTGGTDTQYF
CDR3 DNA: TGCGCCAGCAGCTTTCCGACAGGGGGCACAGATACGCAGTATTTT
J gene: TRBJ2-3
clone size: NA
D gene: TRBD1
V gene: TRBV5-1

CDR3 protein: CSAGEVELFF
CDR3 DNA: TGCAGCGCCGGGGAGGTGGAGCTGTTTTTT
J gene: TRBJ2-2
clone size: NA
D gene: NA
V gene: TRBV29-1

CDR3 protein: CASSYPDGGWNDEQYF
CDR3 DNA: TGTGCCAGCAGTTACCCGGATGGAGGTTGGAACGACGAGCAGTACTTC
J gene: TRBJ2-7
clone size: NA
D gene: NA
V gene: TRBV6-2/TRBV6-3

CDR3 protein: CASSQVPQGATEAFF
CDR3 DNA: TGTGCCAGCAGCCAAGTTCCCCAGGGGGCAACTGAAGCTTTCTTT
J gene: TRBJ1-1
clone size: NA
D gene: TRBD1
V gene: TRBV4-2

CDR3 protein: CASSLDRATEAFF
CDR3 DNA: TGCGCCAGCAGCTTGGACAGGGCCACTGAAGCTTTCTTT
J gene: TRBJ1-1
clone size: NA
D gene: NA
V gene: TRBV5-1

CDR3 protein: CASSSDRAGNTIYF
CDR3 DNA: TGTGCCAGCAGCTCTGACAGGGCAGGGAACACCATATATTTT
J gene: TRBJ1-3
clone size: NA
D gene: TRBD1
V gene: TRBV5-5

CDR3 protein: CASSISGRDGNEQFF
CDR3 DNA: TGTGCCAGCAGCATTAGCGGGAGGGACGGCAATGAGCAGTTCTTC
J gene: TRBJ2-1
clone size: few
D gene: TRBD2
V gene: TRBV9

CDR3 protein: CASTSPGGLEAYNEQFF
CDR3 DNA: TGTGCCAGTACCAGCCCGGGGGGGTTGGAGGCCTACAATGAGCAGTTCTTC
J gene: TRBJ2-1
clone size: NA
D gene: TRBD2
V gene: TRBV19

CDR3 protein: CASSNNLNTEAFF
CDR3 DNA: TGTGCCAGCAGCAACAATTTGAACACTGAAGCTTTCTTT
J gene: TRBJ1-1
clone size: NA
D gene: NA
V gene: TRBV11-3

CDR3 protein: CASSLVVGDPREQFF
CDR3 DNA: TGTGCCAGCAGCTTAGTTGTAGGAGATCCCCGTGAGCAGTTCTTC
J gene: TRBJ2-1
clone size: NA
D gene: NA
V gene: TRBV7-6

CDR3 protein: CASSFGASRPYTGELFF
CDR3 DNA: TGCGCCAGCAGCTTTGGAGCTTCTAGACCTTACACCGGGGAGCTGTTTTTT
J gene: TRBJ2-2
clone size: NA
D gene: NA
V gene: TRBV5-1

CDR3 protein: CASSEATSYEQYF
CDR3 DNA: TGTGCCAGCAGTGAAGCGACTAGTTACGAGCAGTACTTC
J gene: TRBJ2-7
clone size: NA
D gene: NA
V gene: TRBV2

CDR3 protein: CASRYGQGLGEQYF
CDR3 DNA: TGTGCCAGCAGGTACGGACAGGGTCTTGGCGAGCAGTACTTC
J gene: TRBJ2-7
clone size: NA
D gene: TRBD1
V gene: TRBV6-5

CDR3 protein: CTSSQDSTSGSHKHEQFF
CDR3 DNA: TGCACCAGCAGCCAAGATTCGACTAGCGGGTCGCATAAACATGAGCAGTTCTTC
J gene: TRBJ2-1
clone size: NA
D gene: NA
V gene: TRBV1

CDR3 protein: CASSLDRGRGEKLFF
CDR3 DNA: TGTGCCAGCAGCTTGGACAGGGGGCGCGGGGAAAAACTGTTTTTT
J gene: TRBJ1-4
clone size: NA
D gene: TRBD1
V gene: TRBV7-2

CDR3 protein: CASNSGVSSYNEQFF
CDR3 DNA: TGTGCCAGCAATAGCGGGGTTAGCTCCTACAATGAGCAGTTCTTC
J gene: TRBJ2-1
clone size: NA
D gene: TRBD2
V gene: TRBV27

CDR3 protein: CASSLRQNNQPQHF
CDR3 DNA: TGTGCCAGCAGCCTCCGACAGAACAATCAGCCCCAGCATTTT
J gene: TRBJ1-5
clone size: NA
D gene: NA
V gene: TRBV6-2/TRBV6-3

CDR3 protein: CASSLSLLSDTQYF
CDR3 DNA: TGTGCCAGCAGTTTATCGCTACTCTCAGATACGCAGTATTTT
J gene: TRBJ2-3
clone size: NA
D gene: NA
V gene: TRBV27

CDR3 protein: CASSSGQPYNEQFF
CDR3 DNA: TGTGCCAGCTCCTCCGGACAACCCTACAATGAGCAGTTCTTC
J gene: TRBJ2-1
clone size: NA
D gene: NA
V gene: TRBV18

CDR3 protein: CATSPSAAGGSGANVLTF
CDR3 DNA: TGTGCCACCAGCCCATCAGCGGCAGGGGGCTCTGGGGCCAACGTCCTGACTTTC
J gene: TRBJ2-6
clone size: NA
D gene: TRBD1
V gene: TRBV15

CDR3 protein: CASRERPGELFF
CDR3 DNA: TGCGCCAGCAGGGAGAGGCCCGGGGAGCTGTTTTTT
J gene: TRBJ2-2
clone size: NA
D gene: NA
V gene: TRBV5-1

CDR3 protein: CASSQGGYEQYF
CDR3 DNA: TGTGCCAGCAGTCAGGGTGGCTACGAGCAGTACTTC
J gene: TRBJ2-7
clone size: NA
D gene: NA
V gene: TRBV6-5

CDR3 protein: CASGLDTYGYTF
CDR3 DNA: TGTGCTAGTGGTTTGGACACCTATGGCTACACCTTC
J gene: TRBJ1-2
clone size: NA
D gene: NA
V gene: TRBV12-5

CDR3 protein: CASSSTPGLDGVF
CDR3 DNA: TGCGCCAGCAGCTCAACTCCGGGACTAGATGGCGTCTTC
J gene: TRBJ2-1
clone size: NA
D gene: TRBD2
V gene: TRBV5-1

CDR3 protein: CASSLQDRGLGNTIYF
CDR3 DNA: TGCGCCAGCAGCTTACAGGACAGGGGGCTTGGAAACACCATATATTTT
J gene: TRBJ1-3
clone size: NA
D gene: TRBD1
V gene: TRBV5-1

CDR3 protein: CASSLELAGGSSYERYF
CDR3 DNA: TGTGCCAGCAGCTTAGAACTAGCGGGAGGCTCCTCCTACGAGCGGTACTTC
J gene: TRBJ2-7
clone size: NA
D gene: TRBD2
V gene: TRBV7-2

CDR3 protein: CASSESLSGAGANVLTF
CDR3 DNA: TGTGCCAGCAGTGAAAGTTTATCGGGGGCTGGGGCCAACGTCCTGACTTTC
J gene: TRBJ2-6
clone size: NA
D gene: NA
V gene: TRBV2

CDR3 protein: CASSLQAGGSHEQYF
CDR3 DNA: TGTGCCAGCAGTTTACAGGCGGGAGGTTCCCACGAGCAGTACTTC
J gene: TRBJ2-7
clone size: NA
D gene: TRBD2
V gene: TRBV27

CDR3 protein: CASIAGQQNTEAFF
CDR3 DNA: TGTGCCAGTATCGCGGGACAGCAGAACACTGAAGCTTTCTTT
J gene: TRBJ1-1
clone size: NA
D gene: TRBD1
V gene: TRBV19

CDR3 protein: CASSLQDTQYF
CDR3 DNA: TGTGCCAGCAGCCTTCAGGATACGCAGTATTTT
J gene: TRBJ2-3
clone size: NA
D gene: NA
V gene: TRBV12-3/TRBV12-4

CDR3 protein: CASTNAGTGAYEQYF
CDR3 DNA: TGTGCCAGCACGAACGCCGGGACAGGGGCCTACGAGCAGTACTTC
J gene: TRBJ2-7
clone size: once
D gene: TRBD1
V gene: TRBV6-5

CDR3 protein: CASSLGLDPSSGNTIYF
CDR3 DNA: TGCGCCAGCAGCTTGGGGCTGGATCCTAGCTCTGGAAACACCATATATTTT
J gene: TRBJ1-3
clone size: NA
D gene: NA
V gene: TRBV5-1

CDR3 protein: CASSFSSLRFPSGYRAQYF
CDR3 DNA: TGTGCCAGCAGCTTTAGCAGCCTGCGTTTCCCCTCCGGCTACCGGGCCCAGTACTTC
J gene: TRBJ2-5
clone size: NA
D gene: NA
V gene: TRBV7-9

CDR3 protein: CASSSGNRGANTEAFF
CDR3 DNA: TGTGCCAGCAGTTCGGGAAACAGGGGGGCGAACACTGAAGCTTTCTTT
J gene: TRBJ1-1
clone size: NA
D gene: TRBD1
V gene: TRBV6-5

CDR3 protein: CASSYSISRGGQETQYF
CDR3 DNA: TGTGCCAGCAGTTACTCGATATCTCGCGGGGGTCAGGAGACCCAGTACTTC
J gene: TRBJ2-5
clone size: NA
D gene: TRBD2
V gene: TRBV6-2/TRBV6-3

CDR3 protein: CASSAGGNPYNEQFF
CDR3 DNA: TGTGCCAGTAGTGCAGGAGGTAACCCTTACAATGAGCAGTTCTTC
J gene: TRBJ2-1
clone size: NA
D gene: NA
V gene: TRBV19

CDR3 protein: CASSQDRIGGGELFF
CDR3 DNA: TGCGCCAGCAGCCAAGATAGGATCGGGGGCGGGGAGCTGTTTTTT
J gene: TRBJ2-2
clone size: NA
D gene: NA
V gene: TRBV4-3

CDR3 protein: CASSYGGQINTEAFF
CDR3 DNA: TGTGCCAGCAGTTACGGGGGACAGATAAACACTGAAGCTTTCTTT
J gene: TRBJ1-1
clone size: NA
D gene: TRBD1
V gene: TRBV6-5

CDR3 protein: CAWNFIWGAEQFF
CDR3 DNA: TGTGCCTGGAATTTTATTTGGGGAGCTGAGCAGTTCTTC
J gene: TRBJ2-1
clone size: NA
D gene: NA
V gene: TRBV30

CDR3 protein: CASSQTGGNYGYTF
CDR3 DNA: TGTGCCAGCTCACAGACAGGGGGCAACTATGGCTACACCTTC
J gene: TRBJ1-2
clone size: NA
D gene: TRBD1
V gene: TRBV18

CDR3 protein: CASVMGGTTYEQYF
CDR3 DNA: TGTGCCAGCGTCATGGGGGGAACGACCTACGAGCAGTACTTC
J gene: TRBJ2-7
clone size: NA
D gene: NA
V gene: TRBV28

CDR3 protein: CASSFAGTRLNTEAFF
CDR3 DNA: TGTGCCAGCAGTTTCGCGGGCACCCGCTTGAACACTGAAGCTTTCTTT
J gene: TRBJ1-1
clone size: NA
D gene: NA
V gene: TRBV28

CDR3 protein: CASSLGQGNYGYTF
CDR3 DNA: TGTGCCAGCAGCTTAGGGCAGGGCAACTATGGCTACACCTTC
J gene: TRBJ1-2
clone size: NA
D gene: NA
V gene: TRBV7-8